This is a list of T cell receptor beta chains from one sample in a study of T cell responses to AZD1222 COVID-19 vaccine. Some clones are missing from TCRdb's copy, which holds only in-frame ones; the method was immunoSEQ multiplex PCR. In the table there are 100,000 to 150,000 clones, roughly 90% of which are singletons. The specimen comprised peripheral blood, sampled on day 0 of AZD1222 vaccination. The receptors derive from an adult in good health. CDR3s include the opening cysteine and the closing phenylalanine or tryptophan. The D gene is left open where the match is weak. Expanded clones get a size class; other rows say once, few or many, or leave the size out.

J gene | clone size | D gene | V gene | CDR3 DNA | CDR3 protein
TRBJ1-2 | . | TRBD1 | TRBV19 | TGTGCCAGTAGTCACTCCGGGACAGGCTTTCGTGGCTACACCTTC | CASSHSGTGFRGYTF
TRBJ1-6 | . | TRBD1 | TRBV7-9 | TGTGCCAGCAGCACGGGACAGGGGGCGAGGTCACCCCTCCACTTT | CASSTGQGARSPLHF
TRBJ2-7 | once | . | TRBV28 | TGTGCCAGCAGTAGGTTAGAGCAGTACTTC | CASSRLEQYF
TRBJ2-3 | . | TRBD1 | TRBV24-1 | TGTGCCACCAGTGAAGCTCCCAGGGGGCGCGGGGCAGATACGCAGTATTTT | CATSEAPRGRGADTQYF
TRBJ2-3 | once | . | TRBV28 | TGTGCCAGCAGTCCCCACTTAGGCAGCGGCACAGATACGCAGTATTTT | CASSPHLGSGTDTQYF
TRBJ1-1 | . | . | TRBV29-1 | TGCAGCGCCGCAGGGAGCTCTGAAGCTTTCTTT | CSAAGSSEAFF
TRBJ1-5 | few | . | TRBV19 | TGTGCCACCGAAACAATAGGGAAGGGGAATCAGCCCCAGCATTTT | CATETIGKGNQPQHF
TRBJ1-3 | . | TRBD1 | TRBV7-2 | TGTGCCAGCAGCCTCGGACAGGGGGCAAGGTCCGGAAACACCATATATTTT | CASSLGQGARSGNTIYF
TRBJ2-5 | . | . | TRBV5-4 | TGTGCCAGCAGCCCCGGGACGGATCCAGAGACCCAGTACTTC | CASSPGTDPETQYF
TRBJ2-5 | . | TRBD2 | TRBV7-3 | TGTGCCAGCAGCTTAGGGGAGAGGACTAGCGGGGAAGAGACCCAGTACTTC | CASSLGERTSGEETQYF
TRBJ1-5 | . | TRBD1 | TRBV27 | TGTGCCAGCAGTTGGGCCGGGACAGAGAATCAGCCCCAGCATTTT | CASSWAGTENQPQHF
TRBJ1-1 | . | . | TRBV3-1/TRBV3-2 | TGTGCCAGCAGCCAGGGGATGAACACTGAAGCTTTCTTT | CASSQGMNTEAFF
TRBJ2-5 | . | . | TRBV28 | TGTGCCAGCCGGGGACAAGAGACCCAGTACTTC | CASRGQETQYF
TRBJ1-5 | few | TRBD1 | TRBV25-1 | TGTGCCAGCAGTGAAACAGGGGACCACTATAGCAATCAGCCCCAGCATTTT | CASSETGDHYSNQPQHF
TRBJ1-1 | . | . | TRBV28 | TGTGCCAGCACACGGAGGAACACTGAAGCTTTCTTT | CASTRRNTEAFF
TRBJ1-1 | . | . | TRBV5-6 | TGTGCCAGCAGCCGCACAGGGACCAACACTGAAGCTTTCTTT | CASSRTGTNTEAFF
TRBJ1-6 | . | TRBD1 | TRBV6-5 | TGTGCCAGCAGTTGGGGACAGGGGATTGGATCACCCCTCCACTTT | CASSWGQGIGSPLHF
TRBJ1-1 | . | . | TRBV19 | TGTGCCAGTAGTGTCAGACAAGTTGGCACTGAAGCTTTCTTT | CASSVRQVGTEAFF
TRBJ1-6 | . | . | TRBV19 | TGTGCCAGTAGTACGCTACAGGGACCCCTCCACTTT | CASSTLQGPLHF